This T cell receptor beta chain was documented in a study of cytomegalovirus exposure and HLA in healthy donors. Both 60 Vbeta primers and 13 Jbeta primers went into the PCR. Data came from immunoSEQ multiplex PCR; TCRdb stores just in-frame clones and leaves some out. This table has 150,000 to 200,000 clones, about 59% appearing once. This clone was counted between two and nine times. Its specificity is unknown. Study-level findings and limits: For most TCR sequences rarity was the rule, although some public TCRs occurred in many donors.

The receptor was isolated from a man aged 40-50 years in good health and CMV-seronegative. Sequences were obtained from PBMCs.

The CDR3 spells CASSELLNYGYTF. The CDR3 DNA is TGTGCCAGCAGCGAGCTCCTTAACTATGGCTACACCTTC. This chain links TRBV5-5 with TRBJ1-2, with D unclear. The CDR3 runs 13 residues. V was shortened by 4 bases and J by 1 base, with 8 bases between the two germline ends. From germline, CDR1 is SGHKS and CDR2 YYEKEE (reference sequence).